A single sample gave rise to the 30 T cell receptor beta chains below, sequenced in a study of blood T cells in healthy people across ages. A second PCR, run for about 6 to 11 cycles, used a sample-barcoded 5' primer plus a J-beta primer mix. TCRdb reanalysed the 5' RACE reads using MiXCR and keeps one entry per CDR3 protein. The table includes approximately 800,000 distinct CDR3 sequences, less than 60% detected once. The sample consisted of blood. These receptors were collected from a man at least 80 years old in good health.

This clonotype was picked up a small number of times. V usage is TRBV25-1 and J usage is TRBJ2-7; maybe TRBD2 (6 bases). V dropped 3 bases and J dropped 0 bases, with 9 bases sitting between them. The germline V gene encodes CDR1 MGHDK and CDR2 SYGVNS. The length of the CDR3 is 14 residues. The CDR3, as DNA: TGTGCCAGCAGTGATTGGGACTCCTCCTACGAGCAGTACTTC. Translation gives CASSDWDSSYEQYF.

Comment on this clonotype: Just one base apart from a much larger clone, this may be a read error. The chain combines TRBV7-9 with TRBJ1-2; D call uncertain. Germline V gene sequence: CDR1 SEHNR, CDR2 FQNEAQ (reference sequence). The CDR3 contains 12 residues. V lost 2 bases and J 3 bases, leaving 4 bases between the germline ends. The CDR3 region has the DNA TGTGCCAGCAGCTTAAACGACTATGGCTACACCTTC. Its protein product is CASSLNDYGYTF.

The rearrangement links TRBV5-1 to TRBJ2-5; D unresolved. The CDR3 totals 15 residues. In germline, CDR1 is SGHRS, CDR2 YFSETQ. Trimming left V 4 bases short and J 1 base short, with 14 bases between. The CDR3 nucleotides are TGCGCCAGCAGCCCAACGCCCGGTAGCCAAGAGACCCAGTACTTC. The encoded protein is CASSPTPGSQETQYF.

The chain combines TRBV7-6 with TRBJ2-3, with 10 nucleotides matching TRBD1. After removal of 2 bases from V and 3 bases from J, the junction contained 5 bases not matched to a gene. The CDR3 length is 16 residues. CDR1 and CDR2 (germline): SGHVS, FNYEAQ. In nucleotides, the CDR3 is TGTGCCAGCAGCTTATTAAGGGACAGGGGAACAGATACGCAGTATTTT. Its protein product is CASSLLRDRGTDTQYF. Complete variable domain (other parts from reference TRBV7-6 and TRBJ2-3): GAGVSQSPRYKVTKRGQDVALRCDPISGHVSLYWYRQALGQGPEFLTYFNYEAQQDKSGLPNDRFSAERPEGSISTLTIQRTEQRDSAMYRCASSLLRDRGTDTQYFGPGTRLTVL.

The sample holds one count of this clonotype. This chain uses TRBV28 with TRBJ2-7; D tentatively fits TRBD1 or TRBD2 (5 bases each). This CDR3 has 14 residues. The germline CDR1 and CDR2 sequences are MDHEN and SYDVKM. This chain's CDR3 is CTTTRPGPPYEQYF. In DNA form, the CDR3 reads TGTACCACTACCCGGCCGGGACCTCCCTACGAGCAGTACTTC.

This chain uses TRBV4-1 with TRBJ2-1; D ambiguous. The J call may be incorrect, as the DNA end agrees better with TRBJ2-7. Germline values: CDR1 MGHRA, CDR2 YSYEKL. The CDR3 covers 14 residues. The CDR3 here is CASSQGWGTTEQYF. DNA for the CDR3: TGCGCCAGCAGCCAAGGTTGGGGTACGACCGAGCAGTACTTC.

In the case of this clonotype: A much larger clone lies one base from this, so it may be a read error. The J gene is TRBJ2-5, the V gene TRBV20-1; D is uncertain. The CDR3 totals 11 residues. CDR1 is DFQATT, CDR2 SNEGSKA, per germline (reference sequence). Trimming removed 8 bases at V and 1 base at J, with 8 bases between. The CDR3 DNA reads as TGCAGTCCACTATCCCAAGAGACCCAGTACTTC. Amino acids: CSPLSQETQYF.

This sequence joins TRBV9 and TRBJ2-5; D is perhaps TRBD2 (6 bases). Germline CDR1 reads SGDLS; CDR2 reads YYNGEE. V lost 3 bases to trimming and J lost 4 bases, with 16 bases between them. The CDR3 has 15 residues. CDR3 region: CASSGRDGSVETQYF. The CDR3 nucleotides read TGTGCCAGCAGCGGGCGAGACGGGAGTGTAGAGACCCAGTACTTC.

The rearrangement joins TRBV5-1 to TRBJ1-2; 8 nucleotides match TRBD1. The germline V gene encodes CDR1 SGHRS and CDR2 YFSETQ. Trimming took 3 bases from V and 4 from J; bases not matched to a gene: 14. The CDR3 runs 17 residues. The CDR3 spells CASSSGQGGGYSYGYTF. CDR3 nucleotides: TGCGCCAGCAGCTCCGGACAGGGAGGGGGTTACAGCTATGGCTACACCTTC.

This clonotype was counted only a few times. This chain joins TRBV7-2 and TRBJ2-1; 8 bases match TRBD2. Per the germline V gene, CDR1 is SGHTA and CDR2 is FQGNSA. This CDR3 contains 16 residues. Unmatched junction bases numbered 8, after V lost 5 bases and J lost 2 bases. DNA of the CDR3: TGTGCCAGCAGCGCGACTAGCGACCTAACCTACAATGAGCAGTTCTTC. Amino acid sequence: CASSATSDLTYNEQFF.

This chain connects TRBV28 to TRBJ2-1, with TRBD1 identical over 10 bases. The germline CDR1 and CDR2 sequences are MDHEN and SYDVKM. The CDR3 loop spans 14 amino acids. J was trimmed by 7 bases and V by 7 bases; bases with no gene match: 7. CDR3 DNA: TGTGCCAGCACAACCGGGACAGGGGTGAATGAGCAGTTCTTC. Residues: CASTTGTGVNEQFF.

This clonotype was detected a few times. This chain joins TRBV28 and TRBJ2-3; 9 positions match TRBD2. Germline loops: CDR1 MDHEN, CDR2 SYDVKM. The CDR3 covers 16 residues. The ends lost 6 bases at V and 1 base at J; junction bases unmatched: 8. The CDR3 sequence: CASSSLTSGGTDTQYF. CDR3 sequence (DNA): TGTGCCAGCAGCTCTCTGACTAGCGGCGGCACAGATACGCAGTATTTT.

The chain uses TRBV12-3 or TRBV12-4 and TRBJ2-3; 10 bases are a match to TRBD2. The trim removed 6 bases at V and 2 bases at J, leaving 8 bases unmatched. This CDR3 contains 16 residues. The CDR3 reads CASSLSLAGVTDTQYF. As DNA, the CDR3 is TGTGCCAGCAGCTTAAGCCTAGCGGGAGTCACAGATACGCAGTATTTT.

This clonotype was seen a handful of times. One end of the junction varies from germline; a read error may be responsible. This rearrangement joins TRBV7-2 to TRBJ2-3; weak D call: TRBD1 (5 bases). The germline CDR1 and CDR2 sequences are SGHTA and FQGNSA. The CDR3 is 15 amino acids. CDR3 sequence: CASSLGQGVTDTQYF. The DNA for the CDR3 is TGCGCCAGCAGCTTGGGCCAGGGTGTGACAGATACGCAGTATTTT.

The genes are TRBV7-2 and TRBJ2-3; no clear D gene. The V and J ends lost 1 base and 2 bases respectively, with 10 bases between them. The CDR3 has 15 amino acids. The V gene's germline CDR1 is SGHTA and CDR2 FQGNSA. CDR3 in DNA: TGTGCCAGCAGCTTAGTTGAGTTCCCCACAGATACGCAGTATTTT. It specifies CASSLVEFPTDTQYF.

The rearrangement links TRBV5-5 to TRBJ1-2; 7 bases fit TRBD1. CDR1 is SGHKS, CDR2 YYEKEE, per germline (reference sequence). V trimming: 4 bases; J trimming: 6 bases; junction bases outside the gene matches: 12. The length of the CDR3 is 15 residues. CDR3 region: CASSPLASGGNGYTF. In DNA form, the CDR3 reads TGTGCCAGCAGCCCACTAGCTTCAGGGGGAAATGGCTACACCTTC.

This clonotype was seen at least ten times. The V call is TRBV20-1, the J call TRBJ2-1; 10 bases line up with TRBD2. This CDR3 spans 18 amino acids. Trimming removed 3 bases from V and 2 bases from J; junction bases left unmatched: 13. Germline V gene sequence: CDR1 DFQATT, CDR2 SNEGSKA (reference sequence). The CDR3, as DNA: TGCAGTGCTAGTTTCCTAGCGGGAGAGGGGGGGACCTACAATGAGCAGTTCTTC. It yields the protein CSASFLAGEGGTYNEQFF.

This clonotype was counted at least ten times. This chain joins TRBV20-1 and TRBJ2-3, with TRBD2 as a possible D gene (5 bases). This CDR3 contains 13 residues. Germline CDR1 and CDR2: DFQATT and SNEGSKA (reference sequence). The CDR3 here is CEVGGSRTDTQYF. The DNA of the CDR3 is TGCGAGGTGGGTGGGAGCCGCACAGATACGCAGTATTTT.

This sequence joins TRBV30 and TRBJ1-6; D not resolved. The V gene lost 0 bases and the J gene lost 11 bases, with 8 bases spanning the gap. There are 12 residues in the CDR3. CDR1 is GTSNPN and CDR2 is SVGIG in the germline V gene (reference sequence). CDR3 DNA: TGTGCCTGGAGTGTTCAGAAGACACCCCTCCACTTT. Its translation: CAWSVQKTPLHF.

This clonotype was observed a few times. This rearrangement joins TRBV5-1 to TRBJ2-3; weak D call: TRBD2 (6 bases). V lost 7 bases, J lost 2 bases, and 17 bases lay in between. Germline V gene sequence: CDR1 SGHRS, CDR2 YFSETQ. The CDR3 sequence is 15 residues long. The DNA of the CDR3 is TGCGCCAGCCTCTCGGGGGACCCGCTCACAGATACGCAGTATTTT. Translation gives CASLSGDPLTDTQYF.

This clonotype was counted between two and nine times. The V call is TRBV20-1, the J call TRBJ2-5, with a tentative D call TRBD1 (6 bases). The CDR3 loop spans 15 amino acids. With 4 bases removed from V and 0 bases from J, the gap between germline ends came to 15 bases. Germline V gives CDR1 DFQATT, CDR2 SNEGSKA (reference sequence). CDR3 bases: TGCAGTGCTACTCCCTTGACAGGTTACCAAGAGACCCAGTACTTC. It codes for CSATPLTGYQETQYF.

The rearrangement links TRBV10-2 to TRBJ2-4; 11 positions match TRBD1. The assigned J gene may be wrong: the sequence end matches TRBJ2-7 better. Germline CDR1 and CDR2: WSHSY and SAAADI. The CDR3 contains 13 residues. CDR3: CASEWDRGDEQYF. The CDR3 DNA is TGCGCCAGCGAGTGGGACAGGGGGGACGAGCAGTACTTC.

CDR3 in DNA: TGCAGTGCCGGCCGAAACCGCGGAGGGGTACGGAATGAGCAGTTCTTC. Encoded protein: CSAGRNRGGVRNEQFF. The chain employs TRBV20-1 and TRBJ2-1; a possible D gene is TRBD2 (6 bases). This CDR3 comprises 16 residues. In germline, CDR1 is DFQATT, CDR2 SNEGSKA (reference sequence). Trimming stripped 6 bases from V and 7 bases from J, with 25 bases between.

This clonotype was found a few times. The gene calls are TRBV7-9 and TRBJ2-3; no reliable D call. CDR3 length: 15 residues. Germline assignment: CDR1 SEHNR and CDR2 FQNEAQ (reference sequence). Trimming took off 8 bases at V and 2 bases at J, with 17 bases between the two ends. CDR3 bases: TGTGCCAGCTCGGATACGCCGCTGGCCACAGATACGCAGTATTTT. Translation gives CASSDTPLATDTQYF.

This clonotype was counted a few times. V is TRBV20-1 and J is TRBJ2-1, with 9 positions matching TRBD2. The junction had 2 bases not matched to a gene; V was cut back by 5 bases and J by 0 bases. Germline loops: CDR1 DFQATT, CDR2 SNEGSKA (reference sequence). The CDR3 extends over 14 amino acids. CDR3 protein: CSAHSGSSYNEQFF. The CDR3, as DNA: TGCAGTGCTCATAGCGGGAGCTCCTACAATGAGCAGTTCTTC.

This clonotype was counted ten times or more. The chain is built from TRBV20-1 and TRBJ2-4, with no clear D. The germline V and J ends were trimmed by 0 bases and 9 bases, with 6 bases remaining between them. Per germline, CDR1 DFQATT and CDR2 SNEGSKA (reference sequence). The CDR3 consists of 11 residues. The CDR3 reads CSAREQTIQYF. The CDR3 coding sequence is TGCAGTGCTAGAGAACAGACCATTCAGTACTTC.

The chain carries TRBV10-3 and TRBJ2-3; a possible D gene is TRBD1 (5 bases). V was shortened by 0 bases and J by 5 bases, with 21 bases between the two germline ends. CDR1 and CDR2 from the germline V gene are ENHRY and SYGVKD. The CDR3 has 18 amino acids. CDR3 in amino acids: CAISESSFGSGLGDTQYF. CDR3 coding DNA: TGTGCCATCAGTGAGTCGTCTTTCGGCTCAGGGTTGGGAGATACGCAGTATTTT.

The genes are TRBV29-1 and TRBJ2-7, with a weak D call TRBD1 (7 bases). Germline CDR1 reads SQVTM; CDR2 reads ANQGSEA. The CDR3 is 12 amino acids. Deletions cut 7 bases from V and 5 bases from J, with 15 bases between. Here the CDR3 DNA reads TGCAGCGCCTTGCAGGGGGGAAACGAGCAGTACTTC. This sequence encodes CSALQGGNEQYF.

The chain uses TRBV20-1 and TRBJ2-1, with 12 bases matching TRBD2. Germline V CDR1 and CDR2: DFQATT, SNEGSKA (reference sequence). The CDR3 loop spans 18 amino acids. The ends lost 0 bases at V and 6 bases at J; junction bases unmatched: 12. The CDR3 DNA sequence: TGCAGTGCTAGAGATCGACGTGGTCGACTAGCGGGGGCCAATGAGCAGTTCTTC. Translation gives CSARDRRGRLAGANEQFF.

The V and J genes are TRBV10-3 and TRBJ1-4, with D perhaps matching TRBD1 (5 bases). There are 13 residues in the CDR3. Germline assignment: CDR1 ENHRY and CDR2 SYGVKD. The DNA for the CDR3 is TGTGCTGCAGGGCCTGCAACTAATGAAAAACTGTTTTTT. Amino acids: CAAGPATNEKLFF.